The 21 T cell receptor beta chains listed next were all sequenced from one sample in a study of T-cell memory formation after mild COVID-19. TCRdb re-called the 5' RACE reads through MiXCR, storing one row per CDR3 protein. The table lists 350,000 or so distinct CDR3 sequences, roughly 21% of them singletons. The sequencing input was PBMCs or a T cell subset sorted from them (not recorded which). The receptors were gathered from an adult woman who had mild COVID-19 (a few samples of this study predate the infection). Cell type and time point are not known.

This clonotype turned up a few times. The J gene is TRBJ2-7, the V gene TRBV5-5, with a tentative D call TRBD2 (6 bases). This CDR3 is 15 amino acids long. V was cut by 4 bases and J by 1 base, with 15 bases left in between. Germline V gives CDR1 SGHKS, CDR2 YYEKEE (reference sequence). The CDR3 sequence is CASSRAGSPSYEQYF. The CDR3 region has the DNA TGTGCCAGCAGCCGCGCGGGATCCCCATCCTACGAGCAGTACTTC.

V and J are TRBV29-1 and TRBJ1-2; D not certain. The ends were cut back, 4 bases at V and 8 bases at J, with 17 bases in the middle. The CDR3 consists of 13 residues. CDR1 and CDR2 from the germline V gene are SQVTM and ANQGSEA. The CDR3 loop is CSVGEPLGWGYTF. Written as DNA, the CDR3 is TGCAGCGTTGGGGAGCCCCTGGGGTGGGGCTACACCTTC.

The chain couples TRBV30 to TRBJ1-1; unclear D gene. The CDR3 is 12 residues long. Germline CDR1 GTSNPN, CDR2 SVGIG (reference sequence). V lost 2 bases and J lost 3, with 7 bases in between. The CDR3 DNA follows: TGTGCCTGGAGTTGGGCGTACACTGAAGCTTTCTTT. Protein sequence: CAWSWAYTEAFF.

This clonotype has only a few counts. The rearrangement links TRBV7-3 to TRBJ2-1; 9 bases are shared with TRBD1. From germline, CDR1 is SGHTA and CDR2 FQGTGA. V was pared by 3 bases and J by 7 bases, with 13 bases of the junction left unmatched. The CDR3 consists of 17 residues. CDR3 in amino acids: CASSFLPTGQGRNEQFF. The CDR3 region has the DNA TGTGCCAGCAGCTTCCTACCGACGGGACAGGGTAGGAATGAGCAGTTCTTC.

The chain employs TRBV7-9 and TRBJ2-2; D is unresolved. This CDR3 has 15 amino acids. V lost 7 bases and J 8 bases, leaving 20 bases between the germline ends. Germline CDR1 SEHNR, CDR2 FQNEAQ (reference sequence). CDR3 protein: CASTPTRIRAGELFF. CDR3 nucleotides: TGTGCCAGCACCCCGACTCGCATAAGGGCTGGGGAGCTGTTTTTT.

The chain carries TRBV30 and TRBJ2-2, with TRBD2 identical over 8 bases. The junction had 3 bases not matched to a gene; V was cut back by 3 bases and J by 3 bases. There are 14 residues in the CDR3. In germline, CDR1 is GTSNPN, CDR2 SVGIG (reference sequence). CDR3 sequence: CAWRSGSDTGELFF. In nucleotides, the CDR3 is TGTGCCTGGAGGAGCGGGAGTGACACCGGGGAGCTGTTTTTT.

This clonotype was detected many times. V usage is TRBV7-2 and J usage is TRBJ1-2; D is unclear. From germline, CDR1 is SGHTA and CDR2 FQGNSA. This CDR3 spans 13 amino acids. Trimming took off 4 bases at V and 2 bases at J, with 8 bases between the two ends. In DNA form, the CDR3 reads TGTGCCAGCAGCTCCCAGATGAACTATGGCTACACCTTC. Encoded protein: CASSSQMNYGYTF.

The V and J genes are TRBV7-2 and TRBJ2-5; the D gene is possibly TRBD1 (6 bases). The CDR3 consists of 14 residues. CDR1 and CDR2 from the germline V gene are SGHTA and FQGNSA. With 3 bases removed from V and 9 bases from J, the gap between germline ends came to 17 bases. In DNA, the CDR3 is TGTGCCAGCAGCTTCACACAGGTGTCAGGGGCCCAGTACTTC. Its translation: CASSFTQVSGAQYF.

V and J are TRBV20-1 and TRBJ2-2; no definite D call. V shed 3 bases and J shed 5 bases, with 10 bases lying between them. CDR3 length: 13 amino acids. Per germline, CDR1 DFQATT and CDR2 SNEGSKA (reference sequence). The CDR3 DNA reads as TGCAGTGCTAGCGAACCGATAACCGGGGAGCTGTTTTTT. The encoded protein is CSASEPITGELFF.

J is TRBJ1-1 and V is TRBV3-1; D unclear. This CDR3 contains 18 residues. V was trimmed by 1 base and J by 1 base, leaving 19 bases between them. Germline V gene data show CDR1 as LGHDT and CDR2 as YNNKEL (reference sequence). The CDR3 sequence: CASSQGISIVSANTEAFF. The CDR3 coding sequence is TGTGCCAGCAGCCAAGGGATATCAATAGTCAGTGCGAACACTGAAGCTTTCTTT. Together with reference TRBV3-1 and TRBJ1-1, the CDR3 gives the full variable domain: DTAVSQTPKYLVTQMGNDKSIKCEQNLGHDTMYWYKQDSKKFLKIMFSYNNKELIINETVPNRFSPKSPDKAHLNLHINSLELGDSAVYFCASSQGISIVSANTEAFFGQGTRLTVV.

CDR3 nucleotides: TGTGCCAGTAGCAGCCACAGGGGTATTAATGAAAAACTGTTTTTT. Translating it yields CASSSHRGINEKLFF. The genes are TRBV19 and TRBJ1-4; 7 nucleotides agree with TRBD1. Germline lookup yields CDR1 LNHDA and CDR2 SQIVND (reference sequence). CDR3 length: 15 residues. V was pared by 6 bases and J by 4 bases, with 8 bases of the junction left unmatched.

This clonotype was seen a few times. The chain uses TRBV12-3 or TRBV12-4 and TRBJ2-1, with TRBD2 matching over 8 bases. V shed 8 bases, J shed 12 bases, and the junction held 15 bases outside the gene matches. The CDR3 has 14 residues. CDR3 DNA sequence: TGTGCCAGCGGGCGGGAGGACCTTATGGTGGGGCAGTTCTTC. Translating it yields CASGREDLMVGQFF.

This clonotype was counted between two and nine times. The chain is built from TRBV5-4 and TRBJ1-2, with D perhaps TRBD1 (5 bases). Germline assignment: CDR1 SGHNT and CDR2 YYREEE (reference sequence). This CDR3 spans 14 amino acids. The ends were cut back, 1 base at V and 5 bases at J, with 12 bases in the middle. The CDR3 spells CASSLPGEIYGYTF. CDR3 bases: TGTGCCAGCAGCTTGCCGGGGGAAATTTATGGCTACACCTTC.

In its sample, this clonotype was seen a few times. The CDR3 loop reads CSVVPGQGSNGYTF. CDR3 DNA sequence: TGCAGCGTTGTTCCGGGACAGGGGTCGAATGGCTACACCTTC. The V call is TRBV29-1, the J call TRBJ1-2; the match to TRBD1 covers 10 bases. This CDR3 spans 14 amino acids. V gave up 4 bases and J gave up 6 bases; unmatched junction bases: 8. Germline V gene data show CDR1 as SQVTM and CDR2 as ANQGSEA.

This clonotype appeared a single time. This rearrangement joins TRBV29-1 to TRBJ1-4, with unresolved D. V lost 5 bases and J lost 7, with 17 bases in between. CDR3 length: 14 amino acids. Looked up from germline, CDR1 is SQVTM and CDR2 is ANQGSEA. The CDR3 DNA is TGCAGCGTTAAAACGGGGAGGGATGGTGAAAAACTGTTTTTT. As protein: CSVKTGRDGEKLFF.

CDR3 nucleotides: TGTGCCAGCAGCCCTAAGCTAGCGGGGATCAATGAGCAGTTCTTC. Amino acid sequence: CASSPKLAGINEQFF. The chain employs TRBV7-9 and TRBJ2-1; 9 nucleotides align to TRBD2. Trimming removed 5 bases from V and 6 bases from J; junction bases left unmatched: 8. Germline CDR1 reads SEHNR; CDR2 reads FQNEAQ (reference sequence). The CDR3 spans 15 residues.

The J gene is TRBJ2-7, the V gene TRBV4-1; weak D call: TRBD2 (5 bases). The CDR3 has 16 residues. The V gene's germline CDR1 is MGHRA and CDR2 YSYEKL. Trimming took 5 bases from V and 4 from J, leaving 21 bases between them. The CDR3 region is CASSSKPAVVGYEQYF. The CDR3 DNA is TGCGCCAGCAGCTCAAAGCCAGCGGTCGTGGGGTACGAGCAGTACTTC.

The gene calls are TRBV12-3 or TRBV12-4 and TRBJ1-2; D remains ambiguous. V dropped 8 bases and J dropped 0 bases, with 10 bases sitting between them. The CDR3 length is 13 residues. The CDR3 sequence: CASSWGANYGYTF. The CDR3, as DNA: TGTGCCAGCTCCTGGGGAGCTAACTATGGCTACACCTTC.

The chain combines TRBV24-1 with TRBJ2-7; D is unresolved. V was cut by 3 bases and J by 3 bases, with 5 bases left in between. The CDR3 length is 12 residues. Germline CDR1 reads KGHDR; CDR2 reads SFDVKD. CDR3 nucleotides: TGTGCCACCAGTGATACCAGCTACGAGCAGTACTTC. The encoded protein is CATSDTSYEQYF.

This clonotype was counted between two and nine times. The V call is TRBV30, the J call TRBJ2-1; D possibly uses TRBD1 or TRBD2 (5 bases each). Trimming shortened V by 1 base and J by 2 bases, and 9 bases separated the two germline ends. There are 14 residues in the CDR3. The germline CDR1 and CDR2 sequences are GTSNPN and SVGIG (reference sequence). The DNA of the CDR3 is TGTGCCTGGAGTGCCGGGGCAACCTACAATGAGCAGTTCTTC. Amino acid sequence: CAWSAGATYNEQFF.

This clonotype came up a few times. The J gene is TRBJ1-1, the V gene TRBV5-6; D unresolved. Deletions cut 2 bases from V and 1 base from J, with 12 bases between. The CDR3 has 15 amino acids. In germline, CDR1 is SGHDT, CDR2 YYEEEE. Here the CDR3 reads CASSFTGRPNTEAFF. CDR3 coding DNA: TGTGCCAGCAGCTTCACCGGCCGGCCGAACACTGAAGCTTTCTTT.